The 22 T cell receptor beta chains below were found in one sample sequenced in a study of CD8+CD57+ T cells in acquired aplastic anemia (dated by TCRdb to the late 2010s). The patients picked for sequencing were ones in whom flow cytometry had shown an expansion of CD8+CD57+ cells. Sequencing took place on an Illumina HiSeq 2000. Genomic DNA served as template for TCR beta VDJ combination and CDR3 sequence profiling. TCRdb trimmed public reads at Q25 via fastp, called clones via MiXCR and kept in-frame beta chains. Every entry covers one CDR3 protein and lists the most common genes and DNA from its rows. The sample data list around 430,000 distinct CDR3 sequences, and around 30% of these were observed just once. The ten top clones hold around 0.82% of the sample. The sequenced sample was sorted CD4+, CD8+, or CD8+CD57+ T cells (not recorded which) from PBMCs. The receptors here all came from a human donor with aplastic anemia.

The V gene is TRBV5-5, the J gene TRBJ1-1; D possibly corresponds to TRBD1 (5 bases). The CDR3 sequence is 15 residues long. With 1 base removed from V and 4 bases from J, the gap between germline ends came to 14 bases. CDR1 and CDR2 (germline): SGHKS, YYEKEE (reference sequence). For the CDR3, the DNA is TGTGCCAGCAGCTTGCAGGCCAGGGCGACCACTGAAGCTTTCTTT. This codes for CASSLQARATTEAFF.

This clonotype was counted once. The chain is built from TRBV12-3 or TRBV12-4 and TRBJ2-7, with TRBD1 identical over 7 bases. J was trimmed by 7 bases and V by 3 bases; bases with no gene match: 6. This CDR3 has 13 amino acids. The CDR3 DNA is TGTGCCAGCAGTTTGAAGGGGGCCGGGGAGCAGTACTTC. Protein: CASSLKGAGEQYF.

V is TRBV6-5 and J is TRBJ1-5; D is ambiguous. This CDR3 has 15 amino acids. V lost 0 bases, J lost 5 bases, and 11 bases lay in between. The germline V gene encodes CDR1 MNHEY and CDR2 SVGAGI. DNA for the CDR3: TGTGCCAGCAGTTACTCGTTTTTGCTCGATCAGCCCCAGCATTTT. Encoded protein: CASSYSFLLDQPQHF.

This clonotype was observed at least ten times. This chain joins TRBV5-1 and TRBJ1-6, with a weak D call TRBD1 (5 bases). CDR1 and CDR2 from the germline V gene are SGHRS and YFSETQ. The length of the CDR3 is 14 residues. Between the trimmed V and J ends, which lost 4 bases and 6 bases, there was a span of 11 bases. CDR3 sequence: CASSLDKTNSPLHF. The DNA for the CDR3 is TGCGCCAGCAGCCTGGACAAAACTAATTCACCCCTCCACTTT.

Of note for this clonotype: Mismatch with germline at one junction end may stem from a read error. The chain combines TRBV19 with TRBJ1-2; D gene uncertain. The CDR3 sequence is 13 residues long. Germline CDR1 LNHDA, CDR2 SQIVND (reference sequence). The chain's CDR3 is CASTPQANYGCTF. The CDR3 nucleotides read TGTGCCAGTACGCCTCAGGCCAACTATGGCTGCACCTTC.

This clonotype was observed many times. The chain combines TRBV10-3 with TRBJ2-2, with D maybe TRBD2 (6 bases). The CDR3 runs 13 residues. Germline V gives CDR1 ENHRY, CDR2 SYGVKD. V was clipped by 10 bases and J by 0 bases, with 9 bases between them. In DNA, the CDR3 is TGTGCCACCGCGGGGACGAACACCGGGGAGCTGTTTTTT. Its protein product is CATAGTNTGELFF.

CDR3 nucleotides: TGTGCCAGCAGCTTCGGGACTAGGCTCACAGATACGCAGTATTTT. Translation gives CASSFGTRLTDTQYF. V and J are TRBV7-6 and TRBJ2-3; 8 bases are shared with TRBD2. V shed 3 bases and J 2 bases; nucleotides not matched to a gene: 4. Germline V gene data show CDR1 as SGHVS and CDR2 as FNYEAQ. The CDR3 runs 15 residues.

This clonotype was seen many times. J is TRBJ1-4 and V is TRBV25-1; 7 positions match TRBD1. The CDR3 length is 16 residues. In germline, CDR1 is MGHDK, CDR2 SYGVNS. The ends lost 5 bases at V and 8 bases at J; junction bases unmatched: 14. The CDR3 DNA sequence: TGTGCCAGCAGTAGGCGGGTAGGGACAGAGGAAGAAAAACTGTTTTTT. Amino acids: CASSRRVGTEEEKLFF.

This chain links TRBV6-1 with TRBJ1-1; 7 bases fit TRBD1. The germline CDR1 and CDR2 sequences are MNHNS and SASEGT. Unmatched junction bases numbered 5, after V lost 4 bases and J lost 0 bases. The CDR3 spans 15 residues. CDR3 nucleotide sequence: TGTGCCAGCAGTGCATCAGACAGGGTGAACACTGAAGCTTTCTTT. Protein product: CASSASDRVNTEAFF.

This clonotype was observed at least ten times. The chain couples TRBV7-8 to TRBJ2-1; no firm D call. Germline values: CDR1 SGHVS, CDR2 FQNEAQ. The germline V and J ends were trimmed by 0 bases and 6 bases, with 3 bases remaining between them. The CDR3 runs 12 residues. DNA for the CDR3: TGTGCCAGCAGCTTAGCAAGCAATGAGCAGTTCTTC. It is translated as CASSLASNEQFF.

About this clonotype: This may be a read error: a much more frequent sequence differs by one nucleotide. V and J are TRBV7-4 and TRBJ1-6; D gene ambiguous. CDR3 size: 15 residues. Germline lookup yields CDR1 SGHVT and CDR2 SQSDAQ. The CDR3 loop is CARSLNHGTYSPLHF. The DNA of the CDR3 is TGTGCCCGCAGCTTAAACCATGGTACATATTCACCCCTCCACTTT.

This clonotype was observed once. This chain uses TRBV10-3 with TRBJ2-2; 7 bases fit TRBD1. Germline-derived CDR1 and CDR2 are ENHRY and SYGVKD. With V trimmed by 0 bases and J by 8 bases, 9 bases remained unmatched. This CDR3 has 16 amino acids. CDR3: CAISESGQAFGGELFF. For the CDR3, the DNA is TGTGCCATCAGTGAGTCCGGACAGGCCTTCGGGGGGGAGCTGTTTTTT.

This clonotype was counted ten times or more. This chain connects TRBV29-1 to TRBJ1-1; D not certain. The CDR3 extends over 13 amino acids. V lost 4 bases and J lost 0, with 9 bases in between. Germline V lookup: CDR1 SQVTM, CDR2 ANQGSEA. The CDR3 nucleotides read TGCAGCGTTGTTTTGTGGGTGAACACTGAAGCTTTCTTT. It codes for CSVVLWVNTEAFF.

This clonotype was picked up many times. The chain links TRBV2 to TRBJ1-6; D is ambiguous. The germline V and J ends were trimmed by 6 bases and 7 bases, with 4 bases remaining between them. CDR3 length: 11 residues. CDR1 is SNHLY and CDR2 is FYNNEI in the germline V gene. The chain's CDR3 is CASRENSPLHF. CDR3 nucleotide sequence: TGTGCCAGCAGAGAAAATTCACCCCTCCACTTT.

V gene TRBV19 combines with J gene TRBJ2-4; the match to TRBD1 covers 9 bases. The CDR3 is 11 amino acids. Germline trimming cut 11 bases from V and 8 bases from J; bases unmatched to any gene: 4. Germline assignment: CDR1 LNHDA and CDR2 SQIVND (reference sequence). The CDR3 nucleotides read TGTGCCTGGAGGGACAGGGACATTCAGTACTTC. Its protein is CAWRDRDIQYF.

This clonotype occurred a few times. The CDR3 protein is CASSLRQTPKSNYGYTF. Here the CDR3 DNA reads TGTGCCAGCAGCCTTCGACAGACCCCAAAGTCTAACTATGGCTACACCTTC. The rearrangement uses TRBV19 and TRBJ1-2; a weak D match, TRBD1 (5 bases). This CDR3 contains 17 residues. V lost 9 bases and J 0 bases, leaving 23 bases between the germline ends. Germline V gene data show CDR1 as LNHDA and CDR2 as SQIVND (reference sequence).

This clonotype was seen more than once but under ten times. The chain has TRBV10-3 and TRBJ2-7; D unresolved. This CDR3 contains 17 residues. V shed 1 base and J shed 2 bases, with 18 bases lying between them. Germline CDR1 and CDR2: ENHRY and SYGVKD. CDR3 in amino acids: CAISEFRARRVPYEQYF. The DNA of the CDR3 is TGTGCCATCAGTGAGTTTAGGGCTCGAAGGGTTCCCTACGAGCAGTACTTC.

The chain combines TRBV12-3 or TRBV12-4 with TRBJ2-3; D not resolved. The CDR3 runs 12 residues. V was shortened by 6 bases and J by 8 bases, with 12 bases between the two germline ends. The CDR3 DNA reads as TGTGCCAGCAGAATGACCCAATCTACGCAGTATTTT. It yields the protein CASRMTQSTQYF.

The chain uses TRBV25-1 and TRBJ2-1; 11 nucleotides line up with TRBD1. The V segment lost 6 bases and the J segment 8 bases; nucleotides outside the gene matches: 9. The CDR3 length is 15 residues. Germline CDR1 reads MGHDK; CDR2 reads SYGVNS. CDR3 region: CASRQGQGDQDEQFF. The CDR3, as DNA: TGTGCCAGCAGGCAGGGACAGGGGGATCAGGATGAGCAGTTCTTC.

This clonotype was observed at least ten times. The chain is built from TRBV29-1 and TRBJ2-5; D ambiguous. The CDR3 runs 12 residues. Trimming removed 4 bases from V and 5 bases from J, with 11 bases in between. Per the germline V gene, CDR1 is SQVTM and CDR2 is ANQGSEA. The CDR3 DNA reads TGCAGCGTTGCCCCGTCGATGGAGACCCAGTACTTC. Protein product: CSVAPSMETQYF.

This clonotype appeared many times. The V call is TRBV2, the J call TRBJ1-2; no firm D call. V was trimmed by 1 base and J by 8 bases, leaving 11 bases between them. The CDR3 consists of 13 residues. Germline-derived CDR1 and CDR2 are SNHLY and FYNNEI. CDR3 sequence: CASSEGAPGGYTF. DNA of the CDR3: TGTGCCAGCAGTGAAGGAGCCCCGGGCGGCTACACCTTC.

This clonotype was seen ten or more times. The J gene is TRBJ1-1, the V gene TRBV19; 7 bases are a match to TRBD1. This CDR3 region has 14 residues. Germline CDR1 and CDR2: LNHDA and SQIVND (reference sequence). V trimming: 5 bases; J trimming: 3 bases; junction bases outside the gene matches: 6. DNA for the CDR3: TGTGCCAGTAGTGTGACAGGGTTTGACACTGAAGCTTTCTTT. Amino acid sequence: CASSVTGFDTEAFF.